These T cell receptor beta chains were read from a single sample in a study of T-cell reconstitution after alpha-beta-depleted transplantation in children. Using its own MiXCR run on the PCR reads, TCRdb lists one record per CDR3 protein. The sample shows 380,000 or so distinct CDR3 sequences, 13% of them seen only once. The source was PBMCs, collected from the stem cell graft. These receptors originate from a human donor who donated a stem cell graft to a child with Fanconi anemia. Both conserved end residues are part of each CDR3. The D gene is left open where the match is weak. The size of a clone is reported for some rows only, either as once, few or many, or as a class for expanded clones.

D gene: -
V gene: TRBV29-1
clone size: many
J gene: TRBJ1-1
CDR3 DNA: TGCAGCGTTGGGGAGGGGTTCACTGAAGCTTTCTTT
CDR3 protein: CSVGEGFTEAFF

D gene: TRBD2
V gene: TRBV28
clone size: -
J gene: TRBJ2-2
CDR3 DNA: TGTGTCTCGCGGGAGCCGAACACCGGGGAGCTGTTTTTT
CDR3 protein: CVSREPNTGELFF

D gene: -
V gene: TRBV7-9
clone size: -
J gene: TRBJ2-1
CDR3 DNA: TGTGCCAGCAGCTTCTGGCAGGGAACAAATGAGCAGTTCTTC
CDR3 protein: CASSFWQGTNEQFF

D gene: TRBD1
V gene: TRBV5-1
clone size: many
J gene: TRBJ1-1
CDR3 DNA: TGCGCCAGCAGCCGAGACCCCGGGACAGGGGGGACTGAAGCTTTCTTT
CDR3 protein: CASSRDPGTGGTEAFF

D gene: -
V gene: TRBV5-5
clone size: many
J gene: TRBJ1-1
CDR3 DNA: TGTGCCAGCAGCTTGGTTGGCCAGAACACTGAAGCTTTCTTT
CDR3 protein: CASSLVGQNTEAFF

D gene: -
V gene: TRBV24-1
clone size: -
J gene: TRBJ2-2
CDR3 DNA: TGTGCCACCAGTGATTCAGTCCGGGGGGCCTTCATGACCGGGGAGCTGTTTTTT
CDR3 protein: CATSDSVRGAFMTGELFF

D gene: -
V gene: TRBV4-2
clone size: many
J gene: TRBJ2-2
CDR3 DNA: TGTGCCAGCAGCCAAGAATCCAGCGCGAACACCGGGGAGCTGTTTTTT
CDR3 protein: CASSQESSANTGELFF

D gene: -
V gene: TRBV10-3
clone size: -
J gene: TRBJ2-6
CDR3 DNA: TGTGCCATCAGCCCCGGGGCCTCTGGGGCCAACGTCCTGACTTTC
CDR3 protein: CAISPGASGANVLTF

D gene: TRBD1
V gene: TRBV15
clone size: -
J gene: TRBJ1-5
CDR3 DNA: TGTGCCACCAGCACCATAGGACAGGGGTCGTTTCAGCCCCAGCATTTT
CDR3 protein: CATSTIGQGSFQPQHF

D gene: -
V gene: TRBV6-1
clone size: -
J gene: TRBJ1-5
CDR3 DNA: TGTGCCAGCAGTGAAGCTGGGGCCTATCAGCCCCAGCATTTT
CDR3 protein: CASSEAGAYQPQHF

D gene: TRBD1
V gene: TRBV15
clone size: many
J gene: TRBJ2-2
CDR3 DNA: TGTGCCACCAGCAGAGATCGAGGACAGGGTTCCGGGGAGCTGTTTTTT
CDR3 protein: CATSRDRGQGSGELFF

D gene: -
V gene: TRBV27
clone size: -
J gene: TRBJ2-3
CDR3 DNA: TGTGCCAGCACTCCTTCGGGGACAGATACGCAGTATTTT
CDR3 protein: CASTPSGTDTQYF

D gene: -
V gene: TRBV20-1
clone size: -
J gene: TRBJ2-3
CDR3 DNA: TGCAGTGCCCCCAAAGGGTCCTATAGCACAGATACGCAGTATTTT
CDR3 protein: CSAPKGSYSTDTQYF

D gene: -
V gene: TRBV7-6
clone size: -
J gene: TRBJ2-7
CDR3 DNA: TGTGCCAGCAGCTTATACACAGGGCAGGGCGAGCAGTACTTC
CDR3 protein: CASSLYTGQGEQYF

D gene: -
V gene: TRBV12-3/TRBV12-4
clone size: -
J gene: TRBJ1-2
CDR3 DNA: TGTGCCAGCAGTTCCGCCCTTGTGGGGGACGGTGGCTACACCTTC
CDR3 protein: CASSSALVGDGGYTF

D gene: -
V gene: TRBV6-1
clone size: -
J gene: TRBJ1-6
CDR3 DNA: TGTGCCGCCTCCAGCGCGCAGGGAACGGGCGCACCCCTCCACTTT
CDR3 protein: CAASSAQGTGAPLHF

D gene: TRBD1
V gene: TRBV10-3
clone size: many
J gene: TRBJ2-3
CDR3 DNA: TGTGCCATCAGTGACGGGGGACAGGGGGCGCCCCCAGATACGCAGTATTTT
CDR3 protein: CAISDGGQGAPPDTQYF

D gene: -
V gene: TRBV24-1
clone size: many
J gene: TRBJ2-5
CDR3 DNA: TGTGCCACCAGTGCTTCACGCAAGGGGTCCCAAGAGACCCAGTACTTC
CDR3 protein: CATSASRKGSQETQYF

D gene: -
V gene: TRBV12-3/TRBV12-4
clone size: many
J gene: TRBJ2-1
CDR3 DNA: TGTGCCAGCAGCCGGGGGCCCTACAATGAGCAGTTCTTC
CDR3 protein: CASSRGPYNEQFF

D gene: -
V gene: TRBV18
clone size: few
J gene: TRBJ2-5
CDR3 DNA: TGTGCCAGCTCACCATGGGGCGGCCACCAAGAGACCCAGTACTTC
CDR3 protein: CASSPWGGHQETQYF

D gene: -
V gene: TRBV6-1
clone size: few
J gene: TRBJ1-1
CDR3 DNA: TGTGCCAGCAGTGAAGGGACAGACCAGGGGGCTTTCTTT
CDR3 protein: CASSEGTDQGAFF

D gene: -
V gene: TRBV29-1
clone size: many
J gene: TRBJ2-2
CDR3 DNA: TGCAGCGTTGAAGTTTGGGGAGCCGGGGAGCTGTTTTTT
CDR3 protein: CSVEVWGAGELFF

D gene: -
V gene: TRBV5-8
clone size: many
J gene: TRBJ2-3
CDR3 DNA: TGTGCCAGCAGCTTGTTGGCGACAGATACGCAGTATTTT
CDR3 protein: CASSLLATDTQYF

D gene: TRBD2
V gene: TRBV27
clone size: few
J gene: TRBJ2-3
CDR3 DNA: TGTGCCAGCAGTTTATTCCCTAGCGGGGGAACAGATACGCAGTATTTT
CDR3 protein: CASSLFPSGGTDTQYF

D gene: -
V gene: TRBV12-3/TRBV12-4
clone size: few
J gene: TRBJ1-4
CDR3 DNA: TGTGCCAGCAGTTTAGGACAGAGTAATGAAAAACTGTTTTTT
CDR3 protein: CASSLGQSNEKLFF

D gene: -
V gene: TRBV25-1
clone size: few
J gene: TRBJ2-7
CDR3 DNA: TGTGCCAGCAGTGGGAGGACTCCGGGCCGCCCACGAGGGGTGTTTTCCTACGAGCAGTACTTC
CDR3 protein: CASSGRTPGRPRGVFSYEQYF

D gene: -
V gene: TRBV11-1
clone size: few
J gene: TRBJ1-1
CDR3 DNA: TGTGCCAGCAGCTCAGTCCCGGGACGGGTTTCGGGGCGCACTGAAGCTTTCTTT
CDR3 protein: CASSSVPGRVSGRTEAFF

D gene: -
V gene: TRBV9
clone size: many
J gene: TRBJ1-5
CDR3 DNA: TGTGCCAGCAACAAGGATAGCAATCAGCCCCAGCATTTT
CDR3 protein: CASNKDSNQPQHF

D gene: TRBD1
V gene: TRBV29-1
clone size: many
J gene: TRBJ2-1
CDR3 DNA: TGCAGCGTTGGGTGGGACAGGGGTAGGGATGAGCAGTTCTTC
CDR3 protein: CSVGWDRGRDEQFF

D gene: TRBD1
V gene: TRBV7-6
clone size: -
J gene: TRBJ1-2
CDR3 DNA: TGTGCCAGCAGCTTAGCACCGGGACAGGAGAACTATGGCTACACCTTC
CDR3 protein: CASSLAPGQENYGYTF

D gene: -
V gene: TRBV20-1
clone size: many
J gene: TRBJ2-5
CDR3 DNA: TGCAGTGCTAGAGATCCTTCCCCGGGACTCCAAGAGACCCAGTACTTC
CDR3 protein: CSARDPSPGLQETQYF